Described below is a single T cell receptor (beta chain) sequence and its context. The entry originates in a study of blood T cell repertoires in COVID-19. Study at large: Acute and convalescent COVID-19 samples came from the United States, Italy and Spain. T cells, B-cell-depleted T cells, or PBMCs provided the cDNA or gDNA that served as material.

Data came from immunoSEQ multiplex PCR; TCRdb stores just in-frame clones and leaves some out. The sample has around 160,000 clones; 81% are singletons. V lost 3 bases, J lost 0 bases, and 13 bases lay in between. Germline CDR1 and CDR2: SGDLS and YYNGEE. The CDR3 consists of 17 residues. The chain recombines TRBV9 with TRBJ1-6, with D unclear. The sequenced material came from peripheral blood. The source is a human donor with acute or convalescent COVID-19. The donor label of this sample is uncertain. In nucleotides, the CDR3 is TGTGCCAGCAGCGCTGAATGGGAGAGCTCCTATAATTCACCCCTCCACTTT. Translation: CASSAEWESSYNSPLHF.